Sequencing of this T cell receptor beta chain was carried out in a study of T-cell reconstitution after alpha-beta-depleted transplantation in children. Study observations and caveats: Several hundred expanded graft clones reportedly were the source of alpha-beta T cells about two months after transplant. Newly produced T cells mostly provided counts and TCRbeta diversity after one year, as hyperexpanded clones declined. Diversity of TCRbeta at day 60 was high in some patients, arising from surviving recipient T cells and thymic progenitors.

Trimming took 5 bases from V and 4 from J; bases not matched to a gene: 8. Germline CDR1 SGHTA, CDR2 FQGNSA. The CDR3 covers 15 residues. Concerning this clonotype: The antigen is unknown.

Preparation of the TCRbeta library was carried out with unique molecular identifiers. TCRdb analysed the PCR reads with MiXCR anew, one entry per CDR3 protein. Of about 980,000 distinct CDR3 sequences in the sample, 25% to 35% were seen once. This TCR was sampled from a boy under two years old who had a stem cell transplant for SCID, so the T cells may come from the graft donor. The V call is TRBV7-2, the J call TRBJ2-1; TRBD1 matches at 7 bases. Sequenced material: PBMCs, mostly from graft donor cells, taken 360 days after TCRalphabeta/CD19-depleted stem cell transplant. The CDR3 is CASSPPTGLYNEQFF. The CDR3 DNA sequence: TGTGCCAGCAGCCCCCCGACAGGGCTGTACAATGAGCAGTTCTTC. The full variable domain, with the rest looked up from reference TRBV7-2 and TRBJ2-1, is GAGVSQSPSNKVTEKGKDVELRCDPISGHTALYWYRQSLGQGLEFLIYFQGNSAPDKSGLPSDRFSAERTGGSVSTLTIQRTQQEDSAVYLCASSPPTGLYNEQFFGPGTRLTVL.